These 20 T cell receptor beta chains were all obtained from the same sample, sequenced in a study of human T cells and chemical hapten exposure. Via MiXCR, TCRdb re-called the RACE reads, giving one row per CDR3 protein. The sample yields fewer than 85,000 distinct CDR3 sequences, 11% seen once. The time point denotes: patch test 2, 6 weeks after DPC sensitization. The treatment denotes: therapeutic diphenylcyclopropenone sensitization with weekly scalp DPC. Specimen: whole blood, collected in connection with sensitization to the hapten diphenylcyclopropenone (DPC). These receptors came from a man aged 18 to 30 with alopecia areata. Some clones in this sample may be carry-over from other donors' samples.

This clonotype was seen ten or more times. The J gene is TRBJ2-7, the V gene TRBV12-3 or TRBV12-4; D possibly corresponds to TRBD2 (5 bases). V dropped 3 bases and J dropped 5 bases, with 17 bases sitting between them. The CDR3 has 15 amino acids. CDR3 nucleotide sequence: TGTGCCAGCAGTTTGAGTAGGTGGTTAGCGAACGAGCAGTACTTC. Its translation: CASSLSRWLANEQYF.

In DNA form, the CDR3 reads TGTGCCATCAGTGAGTCGTCAGGGTTGACGTTCTTC. This sequence encodes CAISESSGLTFF. This chain links TRBV10-3 with TRBJ2-1, with D possibly TRBD1 on 5 matching bases. This CDR3 spans 12 amino acids. Per the germline V gene, CDR1 is ENHRY and CDR2 is SYGVKD. Trimming pared 0 bases from V and 15 bases from J, leaving 12 bases between.

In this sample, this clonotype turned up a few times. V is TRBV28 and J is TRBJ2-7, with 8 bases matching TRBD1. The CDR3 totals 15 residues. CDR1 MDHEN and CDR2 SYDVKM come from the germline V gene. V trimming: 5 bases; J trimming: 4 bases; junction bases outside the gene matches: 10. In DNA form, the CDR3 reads TGTGCCAGCAGTCTAGAGGACAGGGAGAAATACGAGCAGTACTTC. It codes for CASSLEDREKYEQYF.

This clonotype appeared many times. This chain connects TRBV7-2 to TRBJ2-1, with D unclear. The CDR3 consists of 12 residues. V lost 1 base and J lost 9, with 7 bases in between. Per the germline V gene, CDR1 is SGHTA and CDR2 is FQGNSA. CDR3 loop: CASSLGTSEQFF. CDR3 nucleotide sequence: TGTGCCAGCAGCTTAGGGACGAGTGAGCAGTTCTTC.

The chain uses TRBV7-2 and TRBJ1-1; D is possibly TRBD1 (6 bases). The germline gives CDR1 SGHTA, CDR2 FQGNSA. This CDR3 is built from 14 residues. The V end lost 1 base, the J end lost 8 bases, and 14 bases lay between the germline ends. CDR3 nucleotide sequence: TGTGCCAGCAGCTTAGGTACAGGGAATCGCGAAGCTTTCTTT. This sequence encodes CASSLGTGNREAFF.

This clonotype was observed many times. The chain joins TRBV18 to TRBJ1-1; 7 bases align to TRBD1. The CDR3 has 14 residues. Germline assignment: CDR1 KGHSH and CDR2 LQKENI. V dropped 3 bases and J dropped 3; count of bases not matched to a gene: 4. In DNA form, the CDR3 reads TGTGCCAGCTCACCGGGACAGACCTACACTGAAGCTTTCTTT. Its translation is CASSPGQTYTEAFF. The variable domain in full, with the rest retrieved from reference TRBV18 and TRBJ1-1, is NAGVMQNPRHLVRRRGQEARLRCSPMKGHSHVYWYRQLPEEGLKFMVYLQKENIIDESGMPKERFSAEFPKEGPSILRIQQVVRGDSAAYFCASSPGQTYTEAFFGQGTRLTVV.

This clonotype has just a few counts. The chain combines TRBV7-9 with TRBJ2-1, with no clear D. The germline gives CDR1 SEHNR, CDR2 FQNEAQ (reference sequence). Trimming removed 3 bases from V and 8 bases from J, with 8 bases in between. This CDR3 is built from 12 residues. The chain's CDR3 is CASSFKKDEQFF. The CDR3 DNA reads TGTGCCAGCAGCTTCAAGAAGGATGAGCAGTTCTTC.

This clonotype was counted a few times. CDR3 region: CSVEQGTPGEQYV. Here the CDR3 DNA reads TGCAGCGTTGAACAGGGGACCCCGGGGGAGCAGTACGTC. The rearrangement uses TRBV29-1 and TRBJ2-7, with a tentative D call TRBD1 (6 bases). V was pared by 2 bases and J by 7 bases, with 15 bases between. CDR1 and CDR2 from the germline V gene are SQVTM and ANQGSEA. The CDR3 sequence is 13 residues long.

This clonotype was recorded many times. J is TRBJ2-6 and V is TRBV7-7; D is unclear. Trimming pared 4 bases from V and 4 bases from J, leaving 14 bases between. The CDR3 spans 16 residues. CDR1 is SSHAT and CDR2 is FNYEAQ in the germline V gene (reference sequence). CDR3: CASSSSPFAGANVLTF. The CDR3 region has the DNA TGTGCCAGCAGCTCCAGTCCCTTCGCAGGGGCCAACGTCCTGACTTTC.

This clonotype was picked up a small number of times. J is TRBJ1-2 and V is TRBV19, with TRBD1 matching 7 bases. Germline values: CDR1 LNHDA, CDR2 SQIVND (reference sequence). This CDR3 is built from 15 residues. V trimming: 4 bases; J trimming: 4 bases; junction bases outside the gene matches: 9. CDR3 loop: CASSRRDRQFYGYTF. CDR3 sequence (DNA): TGTGCCAGTAGTAGGCGGGACAGACAGTTCTATGGCTACACCTTC.

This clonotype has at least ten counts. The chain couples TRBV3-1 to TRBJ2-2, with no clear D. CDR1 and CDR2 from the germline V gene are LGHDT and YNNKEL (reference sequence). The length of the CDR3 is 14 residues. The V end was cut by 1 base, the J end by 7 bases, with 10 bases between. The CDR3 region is CASSQARSIGELFF. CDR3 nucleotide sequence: TGTGCCAGCAGCCAAGCTCGCTCAATCGGGGAGCTGTTTTTT. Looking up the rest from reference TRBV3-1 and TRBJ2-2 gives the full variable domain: DTAVSQTPKYLVTQMGNDKSIKCEQNLGHDTMYWYKQDSKKFLKIMFSYNNKELIINETVPNRFSPKSPDKAHLNLHINSLELGDSAVYFCASSQARSIGELFFGEGSRLTVL.

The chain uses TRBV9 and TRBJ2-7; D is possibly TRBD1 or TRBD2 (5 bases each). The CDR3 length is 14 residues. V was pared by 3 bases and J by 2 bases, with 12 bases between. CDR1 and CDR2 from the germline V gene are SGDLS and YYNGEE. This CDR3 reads CASSAGTPTYEQYF. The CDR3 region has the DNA TGTGCCAGCAGCGCCGGGACGCCAACCTACGAGCAGTACTTC.

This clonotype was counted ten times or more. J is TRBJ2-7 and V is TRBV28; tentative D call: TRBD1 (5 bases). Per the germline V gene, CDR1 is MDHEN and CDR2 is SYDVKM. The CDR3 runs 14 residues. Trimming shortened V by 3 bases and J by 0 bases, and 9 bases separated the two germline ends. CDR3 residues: CASSFVGASYEQYF. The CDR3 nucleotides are TGTGCCAGCAGTTTCGTAGGGGCCTCCTACGAGCAGTACTTC.

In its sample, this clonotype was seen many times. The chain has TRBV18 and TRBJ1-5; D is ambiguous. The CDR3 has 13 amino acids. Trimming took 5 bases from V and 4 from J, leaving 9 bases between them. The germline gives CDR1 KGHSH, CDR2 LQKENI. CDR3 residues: CASSTTLNQPQHF. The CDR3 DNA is TGTGCCAGCTCAACGACCCTAAATCAGCCCCAGCATTTT.

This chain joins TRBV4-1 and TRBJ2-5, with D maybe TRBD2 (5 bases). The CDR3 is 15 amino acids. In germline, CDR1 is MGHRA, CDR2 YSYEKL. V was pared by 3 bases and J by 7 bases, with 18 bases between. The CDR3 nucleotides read TGCGCCAGCAGCCAGTTTTGGCCTAGCATTGGGACCCAGTACTTC. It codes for CASSQFWPSIGTQYF.

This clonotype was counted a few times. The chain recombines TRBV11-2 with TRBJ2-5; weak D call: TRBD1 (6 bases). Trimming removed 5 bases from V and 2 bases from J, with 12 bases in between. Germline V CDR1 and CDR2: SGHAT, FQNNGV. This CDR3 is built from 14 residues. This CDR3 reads CASSRGGMQETQYF. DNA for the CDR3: TGTGCCAGCAGCAGAGGGGGAATGCAAGAGACCCAGTACTTC.

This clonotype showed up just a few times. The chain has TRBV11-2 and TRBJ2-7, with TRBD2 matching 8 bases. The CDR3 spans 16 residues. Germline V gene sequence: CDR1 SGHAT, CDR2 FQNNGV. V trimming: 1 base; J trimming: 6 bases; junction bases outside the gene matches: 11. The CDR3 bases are TGTGCCAGCAGCTTAGTATTCCCGGGGGGGACCTCCGAGCAGTACTTC. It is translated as CASSLVFPGGTSEQYF.

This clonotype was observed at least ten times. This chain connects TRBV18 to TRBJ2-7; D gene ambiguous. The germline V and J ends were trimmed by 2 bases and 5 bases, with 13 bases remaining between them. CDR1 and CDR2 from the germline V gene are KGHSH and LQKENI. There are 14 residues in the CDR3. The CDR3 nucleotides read TGTGCCAGCTCACCAGGGGTGAGGCTCGACGAGCAGTACTTC. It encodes CASSPGVRLDEQYF.

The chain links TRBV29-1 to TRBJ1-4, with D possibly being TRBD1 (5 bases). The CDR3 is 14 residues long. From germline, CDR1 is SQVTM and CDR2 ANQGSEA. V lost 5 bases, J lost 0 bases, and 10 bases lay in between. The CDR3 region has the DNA TGCAGCGTTTTGGGGGGAGCAACTAATGAAAAACTGTTTTTT. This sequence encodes CSVLGGATNEKLFF.

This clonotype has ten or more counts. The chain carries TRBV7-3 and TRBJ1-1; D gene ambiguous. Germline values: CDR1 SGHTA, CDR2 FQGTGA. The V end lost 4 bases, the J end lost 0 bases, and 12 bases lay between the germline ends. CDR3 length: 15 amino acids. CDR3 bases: TGTGCCAGCAGCTCCCTTGGGCAGGTGAACACTGAAGCTTTCTTT. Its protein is CASSSLGQVNTEAFF. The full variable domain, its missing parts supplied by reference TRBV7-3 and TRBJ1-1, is GAGVSQTPSNKVTEKGKYVELRCDPISGHTALYWYRQSLGQGPEFLIYFQGTGAADDSGLPNDRFFAVRPEGSVSTLKIQRTERGDSAVYLCASSSLGQVNTEAFFGQGTRLTVV.